The TCR beta chain under discussion was sequenced for a study of Ad26.COV2.S vaccination and SARS-CoV-2 variants. At the level of the study: Donor was in the COV1001 Ad26.COV2.S trial arm. Study findings and constraints: From the TCR breadth and depth analyses, total T cell responses may have been underestimated.

Described treatment: some 20 received Ad26.COV2.S at low or high dose, single or two shots; about five received placebo; per-sample allocation not given. Sampling was performed 63 days after the first vaccine or placebo injection. Assay used: immunoSEQ multiplex PCR; TCRdb lists only in-frame clones, some missing. The sample gives roughly 460,000 clones, 80% to 90% of which show up once; over 1.5% is in the top ten. With regard to this clone: Its antigen is as yet unknown. The junction departs from germline at one end; a sequencing error may be responsible.

CDR1 LNHDA and CDR2 SQIVND come from the germline V gene (reference sequence). The CDR3 runs to 15 residues. The sequencing used peripheral blood, collected in a trial of Ad26.COV2.S vaccine versus placebo. This clonotype was sampled from a person between 18 and 65 years old who received the Ad26.COV2.S COVID-19 vaccine or a placebo. The rearrangement links TRBV19 to TRBJ2-1; TRBD2 agrees at 7 bases. The CDR3 coding sequence is TGTGCCAGTAGCCCGATTGGCAATGCGAAGCGGGGCCATCTCTTC. Protein product: CASSPIGNAKRGHLF.